The clone carrying this TCR beta chain was observed a few times. Germline CDR1 SGHRS, CDR2 YFSETQ. Trimming at V came to 0 bases and at J to 2 bases, leaving 2 bases not matched to a gene. CDR3 length: 14 amino acids. This sample stems from a study of blood T cell repertoires in COVID-19. For the study at large: The United States, Italy and Spain supplied acute and convalescent COVID-19 samples. Sample material is recorded as cDNA or gDNA derived from T cells, B-cell-depleted T cells, or PBMCs.

The authors' processing: From reference gene primer amplification, estimates of nucleated cell counts were derived. The protocol was immunoSEQ multiplex PCR, while the TCRdb copy is restricted to in-frame clones and leaves out a portion. The DNA gave D and trimming, while V, J and clone size come from that table. The table has roughly 300,000 clones, 85% seen once. This chain uses TRBV5-1 with TRBJ2-7; 7 bases agree with TRBD2. The sequenced material came from peripheral blood. This receptor was identified in a human donor in a cohort sampled during active COVID-19. The CDR3 region is CASSLAAGAYEQYF. The CDR3 coding sequence is TGCGCCAGCAGCTTGGCCGCGGGAGCCTACGAGCAGTACTTC. The full variable domain, with the rest looked up from reference TRBV5-1 and TRBJ2-7, is KAGVTQTPRYLIKTRGQQVTLSCSPISGHRSVSWYQQTPGQGLQFLFEYFSETQRNKGNFPGRFSGRQFSNSRSEMNVSTLELGDSALYLCASSLAAGAYEQYFGPGTRLTVT.